The entry that follows covers one TCR beta chain sequence. This entry is derived from a study of blood T cell repertoires in COVID-19. Sequenced by immunoSEQ multiplex PCR; TCRdb stores in-frame clones only, minus some. The table shows roughly 430,000 clones, with roughly 88% occurring only once. This sequence originates from a woman aged 18-29 years who had been exposed to COVID-19. Material: PBMCs or T cells enriched from blood (not recorded which).

CDR3: CASSKQGRPLYGYTF. As DNA, the CDR3 is TGTGCCAGCAGCAAACAGGGAAGACCTTTGTATGGCTACACCTTC. V is TRBV7-2 and J is TRBJ1-2, with a possible D match to TRBD1 (6 bases). With 5 bases removed from V and 5 bases from J, the gap between germline ends came to 18 bases. The CDR3 consists of 15 residues. Germline V gene lookup returns CDR1 SGHTA and CDR2 FQGNSA.